These 8 T cell receptor beta chains originate from one sample sequenced in a study of sequential checkpoint blockade in melanoma. Treatment here: randomized to nivolumab then ipilimumab (arm A) or the reverse (arm B). Measured with immunoSEQ multiplex PCR; TCRdb has only the in-frame clones, and not every one. The top ten hold roughly 25% of the sample, which has about 3,700 clones, around 23% seen once. The material sequenced was tumor tissue (inferred from file names), taken from a patient given nivolumab and ipilimumab in sequence. The receptors here all came from a human donor with melanoma.

This clone occurred many times. J is TRBJ2-7 and V is TRBV11-3; 9 positions match TRBD1. V gave up 5 bases and J gave up 2 bases; unmatched junction bases: 7. Germline CDR1 reads SGHNT; CDR2 reads YENEEA. The CDR3 is 15 amino acids. This chain's CDR3 is CASSAGQGPPYEQYF. The CDR3 bases are TGTGCCAGCAGCGCAGGACAGGGGCCCCCCTACGAGCAGTACTTC.

This clone has a handful of counts. The chain links TRBV28 to TRBJ2-7, with 9 bases aligning to TRBD1. This CDR3 comprises 14 residues. V trimming: 5 bases; J trimming: 4 bases; junction bases outside the gene matches: 6. Germline values: CDR1 MDHEN, CDR2 SYDVKM. CDR3 sequence: CASSRTGDGYEQYF. For the CDR3, the DNA is TGTGCCAGCAGTCGGACAGGGGACGGATACGAGCAGTACTTC.

The chain employs TRBV5-1 and TRBJ2-1, with 10 bases that match TRBD2. This CDR3 has 16 residues. CDR1 is SGHRS and CDR2 is YFSETQ in the germline V gene. V shed 4 bases and J 2 bases; nucleotides not matched to a gene: 6. CDR3 in DNA: TGCGCCAGCAGCCGGACTAGCGGATGGGCCTACAATGAGCAGTTCTTC. Translation: CASSRTSGWAYNEQFF.

This clone showed up many times. V and J are TRBV11-3 and TRBJ2-2, with 15 bases that match TRBD2. V was clipped by 8 bases and J by 6 bases; unmatched bases: 13. The length of the CDR3 is 18 residues. Per germline, CDR1 SGHNT and CDR2 YENEEA. In nucleotides, the CDR3 is TGTGCCAGCTCACCTCCGGGACTAGCGGGAGGAACGGCCGGGGAGCTGTTTTTT. Translation: CASSPPGLAGGTAGELFF.

This clone has more than one count but fewer than ten. The V gene is TRBV6-8, the J gene TRBJ2-3; D call uncertain. CDR1 MNHGY and CDR2 SAAAGT come from the germline V gene. The CDR3 is made up of 13 amino acids. V was cut by 4 bases and J by 2 bases, with 7 bases left in between. CDR3 DNA: TGTGCCAGCAGTTCCGACTCCACAGATACGCAGTATTTT. Amino acids: CASSSDSTDTQYF.

The rearrangement links TRBV18 to TRBJ2-7, with 11 nucleotides matching TRBD1. Looked up from germline, CDR1 is KGHSH and CDR2 is LQKENI. The J segment lost 6 bases and the V segment lost 4 bases, leaving 2 bases of the junction unmatched. The CDR3 totals 13 residues. In DNA, the CDR3 is TGTGCCAGCTCACTGGGACAGGGGGGCGAGCAGTACTTC. Protein product: CASSLGQGGEQYF.

The chain couples TRBV19 to TRBJ2-1; tentatively, D is TRBD2 (5 bases). This CDR3 has 15 amino acids. Trimming shortened V by 4 bases and J by 0 bases, and 10 bases separated the two germline ends. Germline V gene sequence: CDR1 LNHDA, CDR2 SQIVND (reference sequence). The CDR3 loop is CASSTQRFSYNEQFF. Here the CDR3 DNA reads TGTGCCAGTAGTACACAGCGGTTCTCCTACAATGAGCAGTTCTTC.

The chain recombines TRBV19 with TRBJ1-1, with D maybe TRBD1 (6 bases). The CDR3 consists of 15 residues. V lost 8 bases to trimming and J lost 0 bases, with 16 bases between them. Germline CDR1 is LNHDA and CDR2 is SQIVND (reference sequence). CDR3 coding DNA: TGTGCCAGTTCAGGGGATGCAAGGATGAACACTGAAGCTTTCTTT. Translating it yields CASSGDARMNTEAFF.